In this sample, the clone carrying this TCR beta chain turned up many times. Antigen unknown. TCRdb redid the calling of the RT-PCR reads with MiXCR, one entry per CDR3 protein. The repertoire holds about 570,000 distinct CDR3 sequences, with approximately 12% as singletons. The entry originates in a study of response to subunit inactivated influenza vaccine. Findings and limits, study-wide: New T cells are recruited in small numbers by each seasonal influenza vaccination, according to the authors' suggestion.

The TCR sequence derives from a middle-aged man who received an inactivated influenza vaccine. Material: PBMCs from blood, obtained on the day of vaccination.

The CDR3 nucleotides are TGCGCCAGCAGCCAAGGAGGGGATACGCAGTATTTT. The encoded protein is CASSQGGDTQYF. The gene calls are TRBV4-3 and TRBJ2-3; D might be TRBD2 (5 bases). The CDR3 covers 12 residues. Germline loops: CDR1 LGHNA, CDR2 YSLEER. Trimming shortened V by 1 base and J by 6 bases, and 5 bases separated the two germline ends.